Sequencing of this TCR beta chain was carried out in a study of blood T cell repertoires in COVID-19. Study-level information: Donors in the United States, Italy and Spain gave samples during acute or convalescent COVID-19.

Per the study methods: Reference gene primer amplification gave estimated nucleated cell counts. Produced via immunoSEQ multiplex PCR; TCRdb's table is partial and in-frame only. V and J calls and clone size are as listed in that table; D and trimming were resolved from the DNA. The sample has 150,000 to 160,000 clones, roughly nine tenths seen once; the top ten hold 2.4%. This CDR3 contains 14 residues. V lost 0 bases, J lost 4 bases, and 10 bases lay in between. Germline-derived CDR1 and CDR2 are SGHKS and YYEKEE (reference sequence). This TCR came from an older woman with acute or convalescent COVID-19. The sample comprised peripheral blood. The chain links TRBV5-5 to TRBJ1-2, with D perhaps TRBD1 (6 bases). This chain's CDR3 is CASSLDTGSYGYTF. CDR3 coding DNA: TGTGCCAGCAGCTTGGACACAGGGTCCTATGGCTACACCTTC.